This T cell receptor beta chain was recovered during a study of PD-1 blockade in classical Hodgkin lymphoma. Notes on the study in general: Baseline diversity in complete responders resembled that of newly diagnosed patients.

Every patient experienced relapse after autologous stem cell transplantation, and brentuximab vedotin exposure varied. Concerning this clone itself: No antigen is known for it.

There are 13 residues in the CDR3. Germline V gene sequence: CDR1 SGHRS, CDR2 YFSETQ. The V and J ends lost 3 bases and 8 bases respectively, with 9 bases between them. The protocol was immunoSEQ multiplex PCR, while the TCRdb copy is restricted to in-frame clones and leaves out a portion. This repertoire shows 95,000 to 120,000 clones, roughly nine tenths found once; its top ten account for 20%. The sequences come from peripheral blood mononuclear cells (PBMCs), collected before the second cycle of nivolumab. V is TRBV5-1 and J is TRBJ1-6; D gene uncertain. This receptor was taken from a human donor with classical Hodgkin lymphoma. DNA for the CDR3: TGCGCCAGCAGCTGGGATTCGGATTCACCCCTCCACTTT. Residues: CASSWDSDSPLHF.